This TCR beta chain emerged from a study of T cells after yellow fever vaccination. Whole-study results and caveats: Most clones from primary vaccination resurfaced after the booster (approximately 95% CD4, approximately 88% CD8).

Trimming took 0 bases from V and 0 from J, leaving 13 bases between them. Germline CDR1 reads SGDLS; CDR2 reads YYNGEE. This CDR3 comprises 17 residues. TCRdb analysed the 5' RACE reads with MiXCR anew, one entry per CDR3 protein. Of approximately 300,000 distinct CDR3 sequences listed, 8.5% to 9% are singletons. This clonotype was observed a handful of times. Its specificity is not known. The receptor was isolated from a man aged 18 to 30 who received the YFV17D yellow fever vaccine. This material consisted of PBMCs, taken on the day of the first yellow fever vaccination. The chain couples TRBV9 to TRBJ2-1; D ambiguous. In DNA form, the CDR3 reads TGTGCCAGCAGCGTAGACCCCCCGAGTAGCTCCTACAATGAGCAGTTCTTC. It specifies CASSVDPPSSSYNEQFF.